The rows below give T cell receptor beta chains drawn from one sample of a study of T-cell memory formation after mild COVID-19. TCRdb reprocessed the 5' RACE reads via MiXCR and lists one record per CDR3 protein. The sample consists of around 510,000 distinct CDR3 sequences, about a fifth of them appearing once. The sequenced material came from PBMCs or a T cell subset sorted from them (not recorded which). Receptors were obtained from an adult woman who had mild COVID-19 (a few samples of this study predate the infection). Cell type and time point are not known. Each CDR3 is given with its conserved first and last residue. Each record gives: V gene, J gene, D gene, clone size, CDR3 DNA, CDR3 protein. The D gene is left open where the match is weak. Clone sizes are given selectively: once, few, many, or a class where the clone is expanded.

V gene: TRBV30
J gene: TRBJ2-1
D gene: NA
clone size: NA
CDR3 DNA: TGTGCCTGGAGTGAGATAGCCGGGCCTTACAATGAGCAGTTCTTC
CDR3 protein: CAWSEIAGPYNEQFF

V gene: TRBV13
J gene: TRBJ1-2
D gene: NA
clone size: NA
CDR3 DNA: TGTGCCAGCAGCTCCGGGATCAGAGGGAACTATGGCTACACCTTC
CDR3 protein: CASSSGIRGNYGYTF

V gene: TRBV6-2/TRBV6-3
J gene: TRBJ2-7
D gene: NA
clone size: NA
CDR3 DNA: TGTGCCAGCAGTTACAGTCTGGGGACTTCATACGAGCAGTACTTC
CDR3 protein: CASSYSLGTSYEQYF

V gene: TRBV29-1
J gene: TRBJ2-1
D gene: TRBD2
clone size: NA
CDR3 DNA: TGCAGCGCCAACCGTCGTGGGCGGGAGTCAATGAACAATGAGCAGTTCTTC
CDR3 protein: CSANRRGRESMNNEQFF

V gene: TRBV12-3/TRBV12-4
J gene: TRBJ2-1
D gene: NA
clone size: few
CDR3 DNA: TGTGCCAGCAGTTTTAGTAAGTATGAGCAGTTCTTC
CDR3 protein: CASSFSKYEQFF

V gene: TRBV4-1
J gene: TRBJ2-5
D gene: NA
clone size: few
CDR3 DNA: TGCGCCAGCAGCCAAGGGGTGGTAGTAGAGACCCAGTACTTC
CDR3 protein: CASSQGVVVETQYF

V gene: TRBV2
J gene: TRBJ2-1
D gene: NA
clone size: NA
CDR3 DNA: TGTGCCAGCAGTGAAGACGGGGACATAAAAAACGGTGAGCAGTTCTTC
CDR3 protein: CASSEDGDIKNGEQFF

V gene: TRBV7-9
J gene: TRBJ2-1
D gene: NA
clone size: NA
CDR3 DNA: TGTGCCAGCAGTGGGGCCTCAAATGAGCAGTTCTTC
CDR3 protein: CASSGASNEQFF

V gene: TRBV3-1
J gene: TRBJ2-3
D gene: TRBD1
clone size: many
CDR3 DNA: TGTGCCAGCAGCCAAACGAGACAGGGGGCTCGGACAGATACGCAGTATTTT
CDR3 protein: CASSQTRQGARTDTQYF

V gene: TRBV15
J gene: TRBJ2-3
D gene: NA
clone size: NA
CDR3 DNA: TGTGCCACCAGCAACTCGACCGGCACAGATACGCAGTATTTT
CDR3 protein: CATSNSTGTDTQYF

V gene: TRBV25-1
J gene: TRBJ1-1
D gene: TRBD1
clone size: few
CDR3 DNA: TGTGCCAGCAGTGGGGGGACAGGCGGTTACACTGAAGCTTTCTTT
CDR3 protein: CASSGGTGGYTEAFF

V gene: TRBV7-9
J gene: TRBJ2-7
D gene: NA
clone size: few
CDR3 DNA: TGTGCCAGCAGCCCCGGGTGGCAGGGAACCAGGGAGCAGTACTTC
CDR3 protein: CASSPGWQGTREQYF

V gene: TRBV7-8
J gene: TRBJ1-1
D gene: NA
clone size: NA
CDR3 DNA: TGTGCCAGCAGCCCTCAAGGGGCGTCGAAAAACACTGAAGCTTTCTTT
CDR3 protein: CASSPQGASKNTEAFF

V gene: TRBV30
J gene: TRBJ2-2
D gene: NA
clone size: NA
CDR3 DNA: TGTGCCTGGGGGGCCGAGGGGGTGTTCACCGGGGAGCTGTTTTTT
CDR3 protein: CAWGAEGVFTGELFF

V gene: TRBV6-5
J gene: TRBJ1-6
D gene: NA
clone size: few
CDR3 DNA: TGTGCCAGCAGTTCCCCTCTTTCACCCCTCCACTTT
CDR3 protein: CASSSPLSPLHF

V gene: TRBV12-3/TRBV12-4
J gene: TRBJ1-2
D gene: NA
clone size: NA
CDR3 DNA: TGTGCCAGCACCTTCTCGGACCGGGACTATGGCTACACCTTC
CDR3 protein: CASTFSDRDYGYTF

V gene: TRBV5-1
J gene: TRBJ1-4
D gene: TRBD1
clone size: few
CDR3 DNA: TGCGCCAGCAGCTTGGGGGACAGAACTAATGAAAAACTGTTTTTT
CDR3 protein: CASSLGDRTNEKLFF

V gene: TRBV5-1
J gene: TRBJ2-2
D gene: NA
clone size: many
CDR3 DNA: TGCGCCAGCAAGGACAGTCTCGCGAACACCGGGGAGCTGTTTTTT
CDR3 protein: CASKDSLANTGELFF

V gene: TRBV7-2
J gene: TRBJ2-5
D gene: TRBD2
clone size: few
CDR3 DNA: TGTGCCAGCAGCCCTAGTAGCGGGAGAGAGACCCAGTACTTC
CDR3 protein: CASSPSSGRETQYF

V gene: TRBV7-3
J gene: TRBJ2-1
D gene: NA
clone size: NA
CDR3 DNA: TGTGCCAGCAGCTTAACGGAGATGAGCTCCTACAATGAGCAGTTCTTC
CDR3 protein: CASSLTEMSSYNEQFF

V gene: TRBV2
J gene: TRBJ2-3
D gene: NA
clone size: NA
CDR3 DNA: TGTGCCAGTAGTGTGGAGGGCAGCTTGAGCACAGATACGCAGTATTTT
CDR3 protein: CASSVEGSLSTDTQYF

V gene: TRBV7-9
J gene: TRBJ2-3
D gene: TRBD2
clone size: NA
CDR3 DNA: TGTGCCAGCAGCACAAGCGGGAGTGGGACAGATACGCAGTATTTT
CDR3 protein: CASSTSGSGTDTQYF

V gene: TRBV5-6
J gene: TRBJ1-3
D gene: NA
clone size: few
CDR3 DNA: TGTGCCAGCAGCTGGGGGCGTTCCTCTGGAAACACCATATATTTT
CDR3 protein: CASSWGRSSGNTIYF

V gene: TRBV9
J gene: TRBJ2-1
D gene: NA
clone size: few
CDR3 DNA: TGTGCCAGCAGCGTAGGTTCAGGTTTCTTCGGCAATGAGCAGTTCTTC
CDR3 protein: CASSVGSGFFGNEQFF

V gene: TRBV4-3
J gene: TRBJ2-7
D gene: TRBD2
clone size: once
CDR3 DNA: TGCGCCAGCAGCCACACCTCGAGTAGCGGGAGGGGCTACGAGCAGTACTTC
CDR3 protein: CASSHTSSSGRGYEQYF

V gene: TRBV6-1
J gene: TRBJ2-5
D gene: TRBD2
clone size: few
CDR3 DNA: TGTGCCAGCAGTGCCTCGGGAGGGACGGAGACCCAGTACTTC
CDR3 protein: CASSASGGTETQYF

V gene: TRBV20-1
J gene: TRBJ2-1
D gene: NA
clone size: NA
CDR3 DNA: TGCAGTGCCAGAAACGATGAGCAGTTCTTC
CDR3 protein: CSARNDEQFF

V gene: TRBV9
J gene: TRBJ1-5
D gene: TRBD1
clone size: NA
CDR3 DNA: TGTGCCAGCAGCATGGGACAGGGCAATCAGCCCCAGCATTTT
CDR3 protein: CASSMGQGNQPQHF

V gene: TRBV2
J gene: TRBJ1-2
D gene: NA
clone size: few
CDR3 DNA: TGTGCCAGCAGTGAAGAGGCCAGGGGCTATGGCTACACCTTC
CDR3 protein: CASSEEARGYGYTF

V gene: TRBV29-1
J gene: TRBJ2-7
D gene: NA
clone size: NA
CDR3 DNA: TGCAGCGTTGAGAAGGGGGCGGGAGACGAGCAGTACTTC
CDR3 protein: CSVEKGAGDEQYF

V gene: TRBV29-1
J gene: TRBJ2-3
D gene: TRBD2
clone size: few
CDR3 DNA: TGCAGCGTTCTAGCGGGAGGGTCTGGAGATACGCAGTATTTT
CDR3 protein: CSVLAGGSGDTQYF

V gene: TRBV12-3/TRBV12-4
J gene: TRBJ1-1
D gene: NA
clone size: NA
CDR3 DNA: TGTGCCAGCAACTCCTGGGTGGAGAGGACTGAAGCTTTCTTT
CDR3 protein: CASNSWVERTEAFF

V gene: TRBV6-5
J gene: TRBJ2-5
D gene: NA
clone size: NA
CDR3 DNA: TGTGCCAGCAGTTCCCGGGGGACCAATTGGGAGACCCAGTACTTC
CDR3 protein: CASSSRGTNWETQYF

V gene: TRBV3-1
J gene: TRBJ2-7
D gene: NA
clone size: NA
CDR3 DNA: TGTGCCGCGGGACAGCTCCTGGGCGACGAGCAGTACTTC
CDR3 protein: CAAGQLLGDEQYF

V gene: TRBV5-1
J gene: TRBJ1-6
D gene: TRBD1
clone size: few
CDR3 DNA: TGCGCCAGCAGTCAAAGCCCGGGACAGCCAAATTCACCCCTCCACTTT
CDR3 protein: CASSQSPGQPNSPLHF

V gene: TRBV30
J gene: TRBJ2-3
D gene: TRBD2
clone size: NA
CDR3 DNA: TGTGCCTGGAGTACGCGGGGGGGCACAGATACGCAGTATTTT
CDR3 protein: CAWSTRGGTDTQYF

V gene: TRBV7-3
J gene: TRBJ2-3
D gene: NA
clone size: NA
CDR3 DNA: TGTGCCAGCAGATTAAGTCTCGCGTCCGATACGCAGTATTTT
CDR3 protein: CASRLSLASDTQYF

V gene: TRBV12-3/TRBV12-4
J gene: TRBJ2-1
D gene: NA
clone size: few
CDR3 DNA: TGTGCCAGCAGTTTAGGAGCGGACCTCTACAATGAGCAGTTCTTC
CDR3 protein: CASSLGADLYNEQFF

V gene: TRBV20-1
J gene: TRBJ2-7
D gene: NA
clone size: few
CDR3 DNA: TGCAGTGCTGGGGACACGGCCTACGAGCAGTACTTC
CDR3 protein: CSAGDTAYEQYF

V gene: TRBV6-2/TRBV6-3
J gene: TRBJ2-5
D gene: TRBD2
clone size: NA
CDR3 DNA: TGTGCCAGCTCCGGGCTAGCGGGAGGGTGGCAAGAGACCCAGTACTTC
CDR3 protein: CASSGLAGGWQETQYF

V gene: TRBV3-1
J gene: TRBJ2-5
D gene: TRBD2
clone size: few
CDR3 DNA: TGTGCCAGCGTGCTAGCGGGGGGACAAGAGACCCAGTACTTC
CDR3 protein: CASVLAGGQETQYF

V gene: TRBV5-1
J gene: TRBJ2-1
D gene: TRBD2
clone size: NA
CDR3 DNA: TGCGCCAGCAGCCCCGGACTAGCGGGAGTTGAGCAGTTCTTC
CDR3 protein: CASSPGLAGVEQFF

V gene: TRBV19
J gene: TRBJ2-5
D gene: TRBD2
clone size: few
CDR3 DNA: TGTGCCAGTAGACGTGGACTAGCGGGAGAGACCCAGTACTTC
CDR3 protein: CASRRGLAGETQYF